This T cell receptor beta chain was documented in a study of glioma-infiltrating T cells. There are a few counts of this clonotype. A clone one base away is much larger, so this may be a read error. TCR alpha and beta CDR3 regions were amplified from RNA using iRepertoire nested multiplex PCR. TCRdb fed the multiplex PCR reads into MiXCR, producing one record per CDR3 protein. The table has some 99,000 distinct CDR3 sequences, less than 30% seen once. V was pared by 5 bases and J by 11 bases, with 7 bases between. From germline, CDR1 is SGHAT and CDR2 FQNNGV. This CDR3 spans 11 amino acids. Specimen: glioma tissue, nonneoplastic brain tissue, or PBMCs (not recorded which). The chain is built from TRBV11-2 and TRBJ1-6; D is uncertain. This receptor was taken from a human donor with low-grade glioma or glioblastoma, undergoing nonglioma brain surgery, or in good health (not recorded which). CDR3: CASSHNPPLHF. CDR3 bases: TGTGCCAGCAGCCACAATCCACCCCTCCACTTT.